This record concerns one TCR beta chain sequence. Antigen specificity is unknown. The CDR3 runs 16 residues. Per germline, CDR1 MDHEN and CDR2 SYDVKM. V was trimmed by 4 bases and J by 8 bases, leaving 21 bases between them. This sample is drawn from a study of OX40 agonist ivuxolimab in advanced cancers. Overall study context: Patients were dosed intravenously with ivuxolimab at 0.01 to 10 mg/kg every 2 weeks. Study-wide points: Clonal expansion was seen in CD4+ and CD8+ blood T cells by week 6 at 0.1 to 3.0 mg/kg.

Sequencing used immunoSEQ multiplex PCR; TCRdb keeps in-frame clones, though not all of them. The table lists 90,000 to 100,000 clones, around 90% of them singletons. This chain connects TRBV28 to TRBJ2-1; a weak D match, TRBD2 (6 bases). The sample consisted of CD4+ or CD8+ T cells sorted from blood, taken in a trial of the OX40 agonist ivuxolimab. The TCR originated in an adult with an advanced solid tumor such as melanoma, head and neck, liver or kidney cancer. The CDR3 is CASSSTQGLGLHEQFF. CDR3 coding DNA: TGTGCCAGCAGTTCGACTCAGGGACTGGGCCTCCATGAGCAGTTCTTC. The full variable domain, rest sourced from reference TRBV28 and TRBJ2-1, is DVKVTQSSRYLVKRTGEKVFLECVQDMDHENMFWYRQDPGLGLRLIYFSYDVKMKEKGDIPEGYSVSREKKERFSLILESASTNQTSMYLCASSSTQGLGLHEQFFGPGTRLTVL.